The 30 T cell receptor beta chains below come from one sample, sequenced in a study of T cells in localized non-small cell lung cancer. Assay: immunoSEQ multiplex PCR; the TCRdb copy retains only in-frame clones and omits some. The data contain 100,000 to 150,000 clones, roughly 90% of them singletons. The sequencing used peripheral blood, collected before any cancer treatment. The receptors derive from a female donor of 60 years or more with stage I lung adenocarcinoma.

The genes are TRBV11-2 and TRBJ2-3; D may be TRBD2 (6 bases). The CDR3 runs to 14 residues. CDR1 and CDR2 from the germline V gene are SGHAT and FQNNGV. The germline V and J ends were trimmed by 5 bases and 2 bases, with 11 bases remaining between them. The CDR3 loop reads CASSPGTFTDTQYF. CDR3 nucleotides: TGTGCCAGCAGCCCCGGGACTTTCACAGATACGCAGTATTTT.

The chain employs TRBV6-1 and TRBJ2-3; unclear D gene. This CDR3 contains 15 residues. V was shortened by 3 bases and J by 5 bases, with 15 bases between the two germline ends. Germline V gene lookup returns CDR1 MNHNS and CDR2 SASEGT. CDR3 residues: CASSEGPAKRDTQYF. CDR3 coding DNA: TGTGCCAGCAGTGAGGGCCCGGCGAAACGAGATACGCAGTATTTT.

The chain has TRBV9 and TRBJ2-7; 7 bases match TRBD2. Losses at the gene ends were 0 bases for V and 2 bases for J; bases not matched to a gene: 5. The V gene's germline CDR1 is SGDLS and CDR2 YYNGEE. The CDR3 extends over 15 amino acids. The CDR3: CASSVGAGDAYEQYF. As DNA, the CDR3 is TGTGCCAGCAGCGTAGGGGCGGGAGATGCCTACGAGCAGTACTTC.

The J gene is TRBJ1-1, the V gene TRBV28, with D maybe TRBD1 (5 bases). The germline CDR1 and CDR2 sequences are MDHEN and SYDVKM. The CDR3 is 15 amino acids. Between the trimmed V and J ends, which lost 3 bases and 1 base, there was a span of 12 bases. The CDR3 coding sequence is TGTGCCAGCAGTTTGGTCCTTAGGGGGAACACTGAAGCTTTCTTT. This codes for CASSLVLRGNTEAFF.

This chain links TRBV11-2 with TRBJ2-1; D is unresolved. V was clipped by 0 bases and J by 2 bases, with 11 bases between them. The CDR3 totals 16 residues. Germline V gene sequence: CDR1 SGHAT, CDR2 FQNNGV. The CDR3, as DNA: TGTGCCAGCAGCTTAGACCCTGCGGAGACCTACAATGAGCAGTTCTTC. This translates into CASSLDPAETYNEQFF. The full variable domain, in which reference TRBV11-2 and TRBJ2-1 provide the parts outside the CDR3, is EAGVAQSPRYKIIEKRQSVAFWCNPISGHATLYWYQQILGQGPKLLIQFQNNGVVDDSQLPKDRFSAERLKGVDSTLKIQPAKLEDSAVYLCASSLDPAETYNEQFFGPGTRLTVL.

For the CDR3, the DNA is TGTGCCAGCAGCCTTGGACAGGGGGCCACCTACGAGCAGTACTTC. It yields the protein CASSLGQGATYEQYF. V gene TRBV7-3 combines with J gene TRBJ2-7; TRBD1 aligns across 11 bases. Germline V gene sequence: CDR1 SGHTA, CDR2 FQGTGA. V dropped 5 bases and J dropped 2; count of bases not matched to a gene: 5. This CDR3 is 15 amino acids long.

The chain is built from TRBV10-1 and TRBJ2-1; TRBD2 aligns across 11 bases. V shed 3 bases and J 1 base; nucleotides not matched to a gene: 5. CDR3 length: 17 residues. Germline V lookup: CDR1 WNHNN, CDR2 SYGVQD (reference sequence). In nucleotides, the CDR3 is TGCGCCAGCAGTGAACAGGGGACTAGCGGTTCCTACAATGAGCAGTTCTTC. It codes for CASSEQGTSGSYNEQFF.

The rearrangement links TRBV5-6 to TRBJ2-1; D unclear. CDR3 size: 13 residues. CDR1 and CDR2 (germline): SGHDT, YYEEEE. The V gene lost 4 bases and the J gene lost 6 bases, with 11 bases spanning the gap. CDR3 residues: CASSDTLPNEQFF. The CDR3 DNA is TGTGCCAGCAGCGACACGCTCCCCAATGAGCAGTTCTTC. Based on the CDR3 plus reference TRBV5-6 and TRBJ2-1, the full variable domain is DAGVTQSPTHLIKTRGQQVTLRCSPKSGHDTVSWYQQALGQGPQFIFQYYEEEERQRGNFPDRFSGHQFPNYSSELNVNALLLGDSALYLCASSDTLPNEQFFGPGTRLTVL.

CDR3 sequence reads: CASSLPGRLETQYF. The DNA of the CDR3 is TGTGCCAGCAGCCTACCAGGCAGATTAGAGACCCAGTACTTC. The rearrangement uses TRBV7-7 and TRBJ2-5; D gene ambiguous. V shed 5 bases and J shed 4 bases, with 14 bases lying between them. Germline V gene lookup returns CDR1 SSHAT and CDR2 FNYEAQ (reference sequence). CDR3 length equals 14 residues.

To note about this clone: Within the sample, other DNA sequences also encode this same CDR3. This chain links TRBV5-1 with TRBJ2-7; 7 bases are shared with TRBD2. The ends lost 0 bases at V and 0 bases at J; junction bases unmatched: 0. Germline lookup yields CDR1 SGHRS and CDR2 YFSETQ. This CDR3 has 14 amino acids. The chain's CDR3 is CASSLGGSSYEQYF. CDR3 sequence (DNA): TGCGCCAGCAGCTTGGGCGGGAGCTCCTACGAGCAGTACTTC.

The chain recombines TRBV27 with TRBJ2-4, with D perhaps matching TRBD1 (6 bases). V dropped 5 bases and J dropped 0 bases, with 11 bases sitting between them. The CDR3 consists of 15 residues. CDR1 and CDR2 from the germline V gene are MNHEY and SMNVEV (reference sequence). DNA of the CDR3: TGTGCCAGCAGTACCCTCAGGGGAGCCAAAAACATTCAGTACTTC. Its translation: CASSTLRGAKNIQYF.

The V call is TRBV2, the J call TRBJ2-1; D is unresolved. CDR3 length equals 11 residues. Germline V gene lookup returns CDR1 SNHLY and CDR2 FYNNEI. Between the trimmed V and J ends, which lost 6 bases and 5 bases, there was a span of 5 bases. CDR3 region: CASRLDNEQFF. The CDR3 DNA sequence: TGTGCCAGCAGACTCGACAATGAGCAGTTCTTC.

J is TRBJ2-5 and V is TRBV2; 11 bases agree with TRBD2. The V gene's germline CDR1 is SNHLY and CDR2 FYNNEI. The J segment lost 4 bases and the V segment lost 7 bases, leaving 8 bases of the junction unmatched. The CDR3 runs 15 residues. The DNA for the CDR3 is TGTGCCAGCACCGCGGATGGACTAGCGGGAGAGACCCAGTACTTC. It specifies CASTADGLAGETQYF.

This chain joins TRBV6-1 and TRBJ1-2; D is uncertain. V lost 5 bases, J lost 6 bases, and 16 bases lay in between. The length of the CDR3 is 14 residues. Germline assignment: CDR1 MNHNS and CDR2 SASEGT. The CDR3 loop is CASSQDPHPDGYTF. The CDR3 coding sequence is TGTGCCAGCAGTCAAGACCCTCATCCCGATGGCTACACCTTC.

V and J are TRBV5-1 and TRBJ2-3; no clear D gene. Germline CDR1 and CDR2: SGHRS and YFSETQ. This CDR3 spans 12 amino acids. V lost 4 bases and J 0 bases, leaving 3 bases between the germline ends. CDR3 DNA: TGCGCCAGCAGCCGCAGCACAGATACGCAGTATTTT. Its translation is CASSRSTDTQYF.

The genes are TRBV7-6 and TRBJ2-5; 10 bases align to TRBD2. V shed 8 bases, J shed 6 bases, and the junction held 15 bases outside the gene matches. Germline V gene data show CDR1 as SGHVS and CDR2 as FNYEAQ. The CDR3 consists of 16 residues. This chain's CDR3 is CASRHRTSGSSQTQYF. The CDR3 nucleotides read TGTGCCAGCCGGCACCGGACTAGCGGAAGTTCTCAGACCCAGTACTTC.

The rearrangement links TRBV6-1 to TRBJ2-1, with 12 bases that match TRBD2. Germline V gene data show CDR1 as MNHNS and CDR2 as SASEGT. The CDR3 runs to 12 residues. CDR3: CASVLAGGGQFF. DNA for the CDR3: TGTGCGAGCGTACTAGCGGGAGGTGGGCAGTTCTTC.

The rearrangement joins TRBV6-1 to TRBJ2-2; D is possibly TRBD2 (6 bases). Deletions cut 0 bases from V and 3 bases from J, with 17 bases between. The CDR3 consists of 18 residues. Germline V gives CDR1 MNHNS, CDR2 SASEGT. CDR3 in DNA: TGTGCCAGCAGTGAAGCGGTACCCGGCGGGGTGCACACCGGGGAGCTGTTTTTT. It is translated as CASSEAVPGGVHTGELFF.

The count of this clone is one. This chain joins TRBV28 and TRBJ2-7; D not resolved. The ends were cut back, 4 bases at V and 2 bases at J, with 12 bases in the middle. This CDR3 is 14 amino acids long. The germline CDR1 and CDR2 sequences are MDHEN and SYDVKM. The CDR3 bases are TGTGCCAGCAGTTCCACCGCCACGGCCTACGAGCAGTACTTC. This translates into CASSSTATAYEQYF.

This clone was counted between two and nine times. The CDR3 is CASSAPSGSYNEQFF. DNA of the CDR3: TGTGCCAGCAGCGCCCCTTCGGGCTCCTACAATGAGCAGTTCTTC. V gene TRBV7-9 combines with J gene TRBJ2-1; no clear D gene. The V gene lost 5 bases and the J gene lost 0 bases, with 11 bases spanning the gap. Germline values: CDR1 SEHNR, CDR2 FQNEAQ (reference sequence). This CDR3 spans 15 amino acids.

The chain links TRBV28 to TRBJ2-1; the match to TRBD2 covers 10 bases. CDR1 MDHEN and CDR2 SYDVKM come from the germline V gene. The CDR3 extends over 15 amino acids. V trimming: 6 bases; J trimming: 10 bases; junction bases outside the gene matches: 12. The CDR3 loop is CASSPPSGRGWEQFF. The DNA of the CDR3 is TGTGCCAGCAGCCCACCTAGCGGGAGAGGATGGGAGCAGTTCTTC.

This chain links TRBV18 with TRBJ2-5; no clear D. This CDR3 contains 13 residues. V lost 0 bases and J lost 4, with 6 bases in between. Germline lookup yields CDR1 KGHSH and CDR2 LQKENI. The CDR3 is CASSPPSPETQYF. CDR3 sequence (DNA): TGTGCCAGCTCACCACCGAGTCCAGAGACCCAGTACTTC.

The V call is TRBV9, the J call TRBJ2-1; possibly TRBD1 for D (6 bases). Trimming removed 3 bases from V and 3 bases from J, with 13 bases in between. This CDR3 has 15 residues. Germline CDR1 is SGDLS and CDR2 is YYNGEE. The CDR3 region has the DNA TGTGCCAGCAGCGCAACCGGGACATACTACAATGAGCAGTTCTTC. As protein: CASSATGTYYNEQFF.

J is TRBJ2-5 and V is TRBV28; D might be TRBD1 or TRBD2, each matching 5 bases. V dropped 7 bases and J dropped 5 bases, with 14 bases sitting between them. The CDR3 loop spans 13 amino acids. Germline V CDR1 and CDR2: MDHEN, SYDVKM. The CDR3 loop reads CASTAGAVETQYF. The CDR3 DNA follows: TGTGCCAGCACCGCCGGGGCTGTCGAGACCCAGTACTTC.

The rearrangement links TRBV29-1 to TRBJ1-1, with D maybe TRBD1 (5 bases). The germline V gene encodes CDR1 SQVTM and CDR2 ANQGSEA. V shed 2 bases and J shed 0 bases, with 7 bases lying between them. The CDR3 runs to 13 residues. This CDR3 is CSVEYRMNTEAFF. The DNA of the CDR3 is TGCAGCGTTGAATACAGGATGAACACTGAAGCTTTCTTT.

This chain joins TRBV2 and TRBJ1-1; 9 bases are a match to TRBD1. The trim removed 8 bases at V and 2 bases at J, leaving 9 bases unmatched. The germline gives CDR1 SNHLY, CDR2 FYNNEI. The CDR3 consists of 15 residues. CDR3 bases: TGTGCCAGCGGACAACCGGGACAGGGAAACACTGAAGCTTTCTTT. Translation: CASGQPGQGNTEAFF.

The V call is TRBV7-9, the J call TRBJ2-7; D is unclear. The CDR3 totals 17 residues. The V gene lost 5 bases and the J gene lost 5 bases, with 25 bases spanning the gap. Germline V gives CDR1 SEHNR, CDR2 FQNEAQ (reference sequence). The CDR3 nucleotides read TGTGCCAGCAGCGCCCCCTTTAGGGTAGCAATTTCAAACGAGCAGTACTTC. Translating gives CASSAPFRVAISNEQYF.

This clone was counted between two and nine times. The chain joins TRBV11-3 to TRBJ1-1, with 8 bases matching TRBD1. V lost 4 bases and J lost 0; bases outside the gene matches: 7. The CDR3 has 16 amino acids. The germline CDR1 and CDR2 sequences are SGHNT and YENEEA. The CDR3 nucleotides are TGTGCCAGCAGCTCCGGACAGGGAGAGGTGAACACTGAAGCTTTCTTT. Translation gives CASSSGQGEVNTEAFF.

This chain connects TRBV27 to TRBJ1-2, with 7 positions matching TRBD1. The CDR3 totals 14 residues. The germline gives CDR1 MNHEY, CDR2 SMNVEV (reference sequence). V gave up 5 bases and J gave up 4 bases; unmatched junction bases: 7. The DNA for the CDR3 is TGTGCCAGCAGTCTAAACAGGGGCGGCTATGGCTACACCTTC. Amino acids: CASSLNRGGYGYTF.

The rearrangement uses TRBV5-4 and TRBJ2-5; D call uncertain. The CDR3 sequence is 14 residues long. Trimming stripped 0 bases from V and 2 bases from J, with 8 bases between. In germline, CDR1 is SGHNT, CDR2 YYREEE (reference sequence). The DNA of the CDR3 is TGTGCCAGCAGCTTGGCGGCCAGTCAAGAGACCCAGTACTTC. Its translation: CASSLAASQETQYF.